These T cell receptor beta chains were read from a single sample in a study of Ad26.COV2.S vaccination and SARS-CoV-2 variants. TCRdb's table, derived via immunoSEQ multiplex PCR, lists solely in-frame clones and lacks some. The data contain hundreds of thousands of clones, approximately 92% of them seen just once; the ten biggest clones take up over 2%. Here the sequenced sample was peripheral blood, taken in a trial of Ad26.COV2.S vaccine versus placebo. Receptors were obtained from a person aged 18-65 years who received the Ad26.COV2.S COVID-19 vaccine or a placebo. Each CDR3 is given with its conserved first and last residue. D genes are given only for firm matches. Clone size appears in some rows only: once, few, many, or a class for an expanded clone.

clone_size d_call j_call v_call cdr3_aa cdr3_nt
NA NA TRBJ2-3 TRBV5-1 CASSPASGADTQYF TGCGCCAGCAGCCCAGCATCGGGCGCAGATACGCAGTATTTT
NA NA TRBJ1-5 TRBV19 CASSDRGYSNQPQHF TGTGCCAGTAGCGACCGGGGATATAGCAATCAGCCCCAGCATTTT
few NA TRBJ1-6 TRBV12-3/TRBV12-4 CASIAQGWPTLHF TGTGCCAGCATCGCACAAGGATGGCCCACCCTCCACTTT
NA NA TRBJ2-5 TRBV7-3 CASSFGRGRETQYF TGTGCCAGCAGCTTTGGGAGGGGGCGAGAGACCCAGTACTTC
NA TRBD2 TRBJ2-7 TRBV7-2 CASSLAGLGSGGAVQYF TGTGCCAGCAGCTTAGCCGGTTTGGGTAGCGGGGGGGCCGTGCAGTACTTC
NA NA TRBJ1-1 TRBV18 CASSSLGEAFF TGTGCCAGCTCTTCCCTCGGGGAAGCTTTCTTT
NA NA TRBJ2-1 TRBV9 CASSVHAPGGNEQFF TGTGCCAGCAGCGTACACGCCCCTGGCGGGAATGAGCAGTTCTTC
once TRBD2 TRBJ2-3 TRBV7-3 CASSLSSGGPEGDTQYF TGTGCCAGCAGCTTGTCTAGCGGGGGGCCGGAGGGAGATACGCAGTATTTT
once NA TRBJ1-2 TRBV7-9 CASSSPRGRNYGYTF TGTGCCAGCAGCTCGCCCCGAGGACGGAACTATGGCTACACCTTC
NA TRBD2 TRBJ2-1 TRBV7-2 CASEIHVGWGGRTNEQFF TGTGCCAGCGAAATACATGTGGGGTGGGGCGGGAGAACCAATGAGCAGTTCTTC
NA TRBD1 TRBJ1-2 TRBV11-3 CASSLFYGTGPYNYGYTF TGTGCCAGCAGCTTGTTTTACGGGACAGGTCCTTATAACTATGGCTACACCTTC
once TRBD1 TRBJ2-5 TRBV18 CASSPRTGGQETQYF TGTGCCAGCTCACCAAGGACAGGGGGGCAAGAGACCCAGTACTTC
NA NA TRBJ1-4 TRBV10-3 CAINRGVNEKLFF TGTGCCATCAACCGAGGGGTAAATGAAAAACTGTTTTTT
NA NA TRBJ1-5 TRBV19 CASSPWSRGWSNQPQHF TGTGCCAGTAGCCCCTGGAGCAGGGGATGGAGCAATCAGCCCCAGCATTTT
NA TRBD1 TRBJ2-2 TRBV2 CASSVRAGTATGELFF TGTGCCAGCAGCGTTCGAGCCGGGACAGCAACCGGGGAGCTGTTTTTT
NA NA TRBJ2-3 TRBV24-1 CATGSGGDTQYF TGTGCCACCGGAAGTGGAGGGGATACGCAGTATTTT
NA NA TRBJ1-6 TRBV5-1 CASSLDGVSSYNSPLHF TGCGCCAGCAGCTTGGACGGGGTTAGCTCCTATAATTCACCCCTCCACTTT
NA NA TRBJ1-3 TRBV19 CASSIRSGNTIYF TGTGCCAGTAGTATACGATCGGGTAACACCATATATTTT
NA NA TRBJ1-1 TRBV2 CASKPELITEAFF TGTGCCAGCAAACCAGAGCTGATCACTGAAGCTTTCTTT
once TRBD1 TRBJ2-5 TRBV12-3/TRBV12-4 CASRTGSRETQYF TGTGCCAGCAGGACAGGGTCGCGAGAGACCCAGTACTTC
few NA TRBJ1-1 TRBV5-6 CASSLRLGHKLNTEAFF TGTGCCAGCAGCCTCAGATTGGGACACAAACTGAACACTGAAGCTTTCTTT
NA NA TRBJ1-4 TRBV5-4 CASSLDGGRTNEKLFF TGTGCCAGCAGCTTGGACGGGGGACGAACTAATGAAAAACTGTTTTTT
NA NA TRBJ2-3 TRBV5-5 CASSLEMEVTQYF TGTGCCAGCAGCTTGGAAATGGAAGTAACGCAGTATTTT
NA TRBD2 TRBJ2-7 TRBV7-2 CASSPGGISSYEQYF TGTGCCAGCAGCCCCGGGGGGATTAGCTCCTACGAGCAGTACTTC
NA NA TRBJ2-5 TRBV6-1 CASSESTETQYF TGTGCCAGCAGTGAATCCACGGAGACCCAGTACTTC
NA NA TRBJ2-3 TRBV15 CATRAGMGTDTQYF TGTGCCACCAGAGCAGGGATGGGCACAGATACGCAGTATTTT
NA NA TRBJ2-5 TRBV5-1 CASSDDNQETQYF TGCGCCAGCAGCGACGACAACCAAGAGACCCAGTACTTC
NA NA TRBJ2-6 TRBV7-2 CASSSDSGANVLTF TGTGCCAGCAGCTCGGACTCTGGGGCCAACGTCCTGACTTTC
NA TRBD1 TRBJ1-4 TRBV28 CASSTGTGPNEKLFF TGTGCCAGCAGTACGGGGACAGGACCTAATGAAAAACTGTTTTTT
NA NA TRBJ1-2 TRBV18 CASSPTGSDGYTF TGTGCCAGCTCACCTACCGGGTCGGATGGCTACACCTTC
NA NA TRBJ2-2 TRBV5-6 CASSLRVRGRYTGELFF TGTGCCAGCAGCTTGCGGGTTCGCGGAAGATACACCGGGGAGCTGTTTTTT
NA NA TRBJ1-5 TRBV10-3 CAISSLNTLDQPQHF TGTGCCATCAGCAGCCTCAACACATTAGATCAGCCCCAGCATTTT
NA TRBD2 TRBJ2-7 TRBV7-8 CASSLTAGGSYEQYF TGTGCCAGCAGCTTAACGGCGGGGGGATCCTACGAGCAGTACTTC
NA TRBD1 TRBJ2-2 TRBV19 CASRRTGQTGELFF TGTGCCAGTCGAAGGACAGGGCAAACCGGGGAGCTGTTTTTT
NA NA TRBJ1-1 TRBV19 CASRRSLISNTEAFF TGTGCCAGTAGGAGGTCATTGATTTCGAACACTGAAGCTTTCTTT
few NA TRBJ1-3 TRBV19 CASSIVWVGGNTIYF TGTGCCAGTAGTATAGTCTGGGTAGGCGGAAACACCATATATTTT
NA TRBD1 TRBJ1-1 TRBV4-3 CASSRPVPGRQGPAFF TGCGCCAGCAGCCGGCCCGTACCCGGTCGACAGGGTCCGGCTTTCTTT
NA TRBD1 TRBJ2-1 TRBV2 CASSVDRVNEQFF TGTGCCAGCAGTGTGGACAGGGTGAATGAGCAGTTCTTC
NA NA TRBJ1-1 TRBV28 CASRPGQQNTEAFF TGTGCCAGCAGGCCAGGACAGCAGAACACTGAAGCTTTCTTT
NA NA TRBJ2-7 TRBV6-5 CASSSVSSSYEQYF TGTGCCAGCAGCTCAGTCTCCAGCTCCTACGAGCAGTACTTC
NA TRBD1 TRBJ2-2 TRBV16 CASSQFRDRGSGELFF TGTGCCAGCAGCCAATTTCGTGACAGGGGATCCGGGGAGCTGTTTTTT
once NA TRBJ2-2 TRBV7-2 CASSLSAGELFF TGTGCCAGCAGCTTATCAGCCGGGGAGCTGTTTTTT
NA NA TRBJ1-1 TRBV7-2 CASSSSTGLGAFF TGTGCCAGCAGCTCATCCACGGGGCTCGGGGCTTTCTTT
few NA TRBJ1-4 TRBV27 CASSPPSNEKLFF TGTGCCAGCAGTCCGCCATCTAATGAAAAACTGTTTTTT
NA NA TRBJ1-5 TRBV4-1 CASSQSGSWAQPQHF TGCGCCAGCAGCCAAAGTGGGTCCTGGGCACAGCCCCAGCATTTT
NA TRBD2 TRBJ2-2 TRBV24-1 CATTGTSPTGELFF TGTGCCACCACCGGGACTAGTCCCACCGGGGAGCTGTTTTTT
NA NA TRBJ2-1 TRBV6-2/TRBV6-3 CASSYVDRSYNEQFF TGTGCCAGCAGTTACGTGGACCGCTCCTACAATGAGCAGTTCTTC
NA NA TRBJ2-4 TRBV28 CASSTRSILAKNIQYF TGTGCCAGCAGTACCCGATCCATTCTAGCCAAAAACATTCAGTACTTC
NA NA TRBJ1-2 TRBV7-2 CASSRLRANYGYTF TGTGCCAGCAGCCGTCTTCGTGCTAACTATGGCTACACCTTC
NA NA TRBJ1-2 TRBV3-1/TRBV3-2 CASSQDVPGYYGYTF TGTGCCAGCAGCCAAGATGTCCCGGGCTACTATGGCTACACCTTC
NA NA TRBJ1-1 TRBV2 CARRGVVRANTEAFF TGTGCCCGCCGAGGCGTGGTAAGGGCGAACACTGAAGCTTTCTTT
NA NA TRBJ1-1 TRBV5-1 CASSPEAGFSTEAFF TGCGCCAGCAGCCCCGAGGCGGGATTTAGCACTGAAGCTTTCTTT
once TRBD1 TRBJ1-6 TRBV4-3 CASSQDQGTGDSPLHF TGCGCCAGCAGCCAAGATCAGGGGACAGGGGATTCACCCCTCCACTTT
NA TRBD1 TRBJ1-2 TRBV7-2 CASSSDRGLLGYTF TGTGCCAGCAGCTCGGACAGGGGGCTACTTGGCTACACCTTC
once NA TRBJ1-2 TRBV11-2 CASSLVEQWNYGYTF TGTGCCAGCAGCTTAGTTGAACAGTGGAACTATGGCTACACCTTC
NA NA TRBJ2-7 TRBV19 CASNPRAGTSYEQYF TGTGCCAGTAACCCTAGGGCAGGGACTTCCTACGAGCAGTACTTC
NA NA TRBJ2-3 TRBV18 CASSPTATDTQYF TGTGCCAGCTCACCAACAGCAACAGATACGCAGTATTTT
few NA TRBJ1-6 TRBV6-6 CASSPWGSPLHF TGTGCCAGCAGCCCTTGGGGCTCACCCCTCCACTTT
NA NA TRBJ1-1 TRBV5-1 CASSLAPLGLRNTEAFF TGCGCCAGCAGCTTGGCCCCCCTGGGCCTGCGGAACACTGAAGCTTTCTTT